This T cell receptor beta chain was profiled in a study of blood T cell repertoires in COVID-19 (dated by TCRdb to about 2020). For the study in its entirety: The collaborator samples originated in the United States, Italy and Spain and spanned the acute and convalescent phases of COVID-19. The material from the prospective study consisted of cDNA or gDNA derived from T cells, B-cell-depleted T cells, or PBMCs. The dataset comprised deeply sampled blood TCRbeta repertoires from subjects exposed to, actively infected with, or recovered from COVID-19. The repertoires were made available in a free public database intended to serve as a resource for research on the immune response to SARS-CoV-2. The samples were drawn from the first 160 participants of the ongoing ImmuneRACE study and from some 1,300 subjects provided by 6 global collaborators. Nearly every sample came with metadata listing a de-identified subject ID, COVID-19 status, age in years and sex. Where available, HLA class I and class II types were obtained from metadata supplied by the sample provider rather than from assay-based typing.

General study outcomes and caveats: The quantity of clinical and demographic metadata differed by source and by participant and was supplied without curation.

This clone appeared a single time. The antigen it recognizes is unknown. No base quality values were provided; no much bigger clone lies one nucleotide off. The CDR3 starts with the cysteine, ends with the phenylalanine, and has 18 residues. Left in the record is the CDR3 DNA by itself, 54 bases read in frame from the first base. Trimming removed 0 bases from V and 4 bases from J, leaving 16 bases between the germline ends. CDR1 LGHNA and CDR2 YNFKEQ are derived from the germline V gene. TCRbeta CDR3 regions were amplified from genomic DNA by means of the immunoSEQ Assay, a bias-controlled multiplex PCR. On the study's bioinformatics: The number of nucleated cells in each sample was estimated from the amplification of reference gene primers within the assay. To quantify the absolute abundance of each unique TCRbeta CDR3 rearrangement, sequence reads were collapsed and filtered. Productive Simpson clonality was computed per sample as the square root of Simpson's diversity index over productive rearrangements. In its TCRdb copy, this immuneACCESS table keeps in-frame sequences only and misses some clones. Where compared with another copy, unresolved V genes explain less than half of these, and the others have no known cause. The V and J calls and clone size come from that table; D and trimming were worked out from the DNA. Counted in this sample were 330,000 or so clones; 87% of them appeared once. Around 10% of the sample is taken by the ten largest.

One collaborating source in Seattle enrolled patients during active infection and followed them longitudinally through the course of disease. Each collaborating institution followed its own protocols to collect whole blood in K2EDTA tubes. For TCRbeta analysis, collaborators shipped samples in one of three forms: frozen whole blood, isolated PBMCs, or DNA extracted from either of those sample types. Recombination joined TRBV4-2 with TRBJ2-6; matching of 6 bases hints at TRBD2 as the D gene. This TCR was sampled from a man younger than 40 with COVID-19, enrolled during active disease. The sequencing input was peripheral blood. For the CDR3, the sequence is CASSQEEGWSSGANVLTF. The nucleotide sequence reads as follows: TGTGCCAGCAGCCAAGAGGAGGGGTGGTCTTCCGGGGCCAACGTCCTGACTTTC.